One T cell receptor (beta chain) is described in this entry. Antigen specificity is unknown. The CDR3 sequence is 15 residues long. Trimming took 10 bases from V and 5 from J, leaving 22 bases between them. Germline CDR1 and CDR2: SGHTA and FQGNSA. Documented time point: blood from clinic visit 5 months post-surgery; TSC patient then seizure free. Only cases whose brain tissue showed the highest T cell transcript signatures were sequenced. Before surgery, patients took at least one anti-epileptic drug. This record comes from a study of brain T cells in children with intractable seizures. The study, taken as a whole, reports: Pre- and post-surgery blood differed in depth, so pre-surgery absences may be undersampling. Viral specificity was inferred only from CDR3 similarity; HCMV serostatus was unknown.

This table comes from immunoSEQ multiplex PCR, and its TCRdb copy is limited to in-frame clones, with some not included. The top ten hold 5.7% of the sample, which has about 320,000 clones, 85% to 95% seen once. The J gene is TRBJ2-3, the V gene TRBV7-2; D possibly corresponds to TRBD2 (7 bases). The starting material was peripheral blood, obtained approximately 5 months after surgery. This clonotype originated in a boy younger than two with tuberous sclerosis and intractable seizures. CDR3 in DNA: TGTGCCACCCATCGGGGAGTGGGAGGGGGAGATACGCAGTATTTT. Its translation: CATHRGVGGGDTQYF.